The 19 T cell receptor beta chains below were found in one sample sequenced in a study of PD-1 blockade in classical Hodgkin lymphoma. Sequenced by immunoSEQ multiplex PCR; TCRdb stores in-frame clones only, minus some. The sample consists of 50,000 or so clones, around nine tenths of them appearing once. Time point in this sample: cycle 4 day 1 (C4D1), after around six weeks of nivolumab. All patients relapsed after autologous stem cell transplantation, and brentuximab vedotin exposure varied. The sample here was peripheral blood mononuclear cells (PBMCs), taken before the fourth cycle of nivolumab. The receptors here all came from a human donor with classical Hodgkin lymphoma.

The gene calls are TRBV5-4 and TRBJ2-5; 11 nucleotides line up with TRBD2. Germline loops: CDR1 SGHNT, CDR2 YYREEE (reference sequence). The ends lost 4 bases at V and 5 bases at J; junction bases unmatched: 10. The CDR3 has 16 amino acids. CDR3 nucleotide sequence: TGTGCCAGCAGCCTCGATGGAGTAGCGGGAGGGGAGACCCAGTACTTC. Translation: CASSLDGVAGGETQYF. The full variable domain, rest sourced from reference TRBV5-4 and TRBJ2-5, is ETGVTQSPTHLIKTRGQQVTLRCSSQSGHNTVSWYQQALGQGPQFIFQYYREEENGRGNFPPRFSGLQFPNYSSELNVNALELDDSALYLCASSLDGVAGGETQYFGPGTRLLVL.

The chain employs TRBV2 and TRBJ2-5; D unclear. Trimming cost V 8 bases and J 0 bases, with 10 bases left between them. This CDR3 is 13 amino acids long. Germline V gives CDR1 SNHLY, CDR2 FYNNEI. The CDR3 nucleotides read TGTGCCAGCTTGCCCCCCGACCAAGAGACCCAGTACTTC. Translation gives CASLPPDQETQYF.

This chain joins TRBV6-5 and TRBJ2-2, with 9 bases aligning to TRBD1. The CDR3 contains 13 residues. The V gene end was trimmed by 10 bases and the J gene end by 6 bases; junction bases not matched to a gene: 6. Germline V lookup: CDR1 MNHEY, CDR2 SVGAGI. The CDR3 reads CATNRGLAGELFF. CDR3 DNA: TGTGCCACCAACAGGGGGCTGGCCGGGGAGCTGTTTTTT.

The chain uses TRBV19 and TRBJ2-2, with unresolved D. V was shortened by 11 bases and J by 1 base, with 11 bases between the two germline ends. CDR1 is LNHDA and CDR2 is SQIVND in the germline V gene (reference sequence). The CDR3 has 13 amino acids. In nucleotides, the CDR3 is TGTGCCTTGCGAACTCGGAACACCGGGGAGCTGTTTTTT. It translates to CALRTRNTGELFF.

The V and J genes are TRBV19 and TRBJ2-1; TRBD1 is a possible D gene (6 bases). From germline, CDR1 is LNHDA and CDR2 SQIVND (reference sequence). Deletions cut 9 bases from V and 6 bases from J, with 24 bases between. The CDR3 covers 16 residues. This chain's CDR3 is CASFSEARQGLNEQFF. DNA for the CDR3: TGTGCCAGCTTCAGTGAGGCAAGGCAGGGGCTCAATGAGCAGTTCTTC.

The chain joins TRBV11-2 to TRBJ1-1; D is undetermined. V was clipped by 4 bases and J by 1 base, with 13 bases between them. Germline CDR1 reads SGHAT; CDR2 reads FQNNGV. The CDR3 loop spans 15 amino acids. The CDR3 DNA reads TGTGCCAGCAGCTCATTGGGCAGAAGGAACACTGAAGCTTTCTTT. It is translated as CASSSLGRRNTEAFF.

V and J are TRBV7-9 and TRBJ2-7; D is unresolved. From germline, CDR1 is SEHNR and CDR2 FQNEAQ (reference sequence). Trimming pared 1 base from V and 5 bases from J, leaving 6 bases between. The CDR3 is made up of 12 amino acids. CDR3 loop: CASSLGWDEQYF. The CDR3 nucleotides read TGTGCCAGCAGCTTAGGGTGGGACGAGCAGTACTTC.

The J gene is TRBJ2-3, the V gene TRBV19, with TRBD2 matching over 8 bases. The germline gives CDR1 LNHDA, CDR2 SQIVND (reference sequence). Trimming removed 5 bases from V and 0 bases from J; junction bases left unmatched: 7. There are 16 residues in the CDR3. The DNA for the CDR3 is TGTGCCAGTAGTCCGCAGGGACTAGGGAGCACAGATACGCAGTATTTT. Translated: CASSPQGLGSTDTQYF.

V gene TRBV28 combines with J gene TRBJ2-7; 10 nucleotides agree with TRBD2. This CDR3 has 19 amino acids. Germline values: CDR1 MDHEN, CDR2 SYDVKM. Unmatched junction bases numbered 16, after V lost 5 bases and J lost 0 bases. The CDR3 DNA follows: TGTGCCAGCAGTGCAAACCCGGGACTAGCGCAGAAGAGCTCCTACGAGCAGTACTTC. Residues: CASSANPGLAQKSSYEQYF.

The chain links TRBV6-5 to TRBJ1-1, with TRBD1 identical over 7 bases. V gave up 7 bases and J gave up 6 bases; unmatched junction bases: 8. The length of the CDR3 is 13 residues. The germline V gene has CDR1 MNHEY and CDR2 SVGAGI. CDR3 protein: CASTPTGRAEAFF. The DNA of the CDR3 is TGTGCCAGCACCCCGACAGGGCGGGCTGAAGCTTTCTTT.

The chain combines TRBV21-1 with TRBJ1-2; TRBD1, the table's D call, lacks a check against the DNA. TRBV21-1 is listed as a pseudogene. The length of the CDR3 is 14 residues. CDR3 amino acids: CASRGKGQGSGYTF. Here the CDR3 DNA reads TGTGCCAGCAGAGGAAAGGGACAGGGGAGTGGCTACACCTTC.

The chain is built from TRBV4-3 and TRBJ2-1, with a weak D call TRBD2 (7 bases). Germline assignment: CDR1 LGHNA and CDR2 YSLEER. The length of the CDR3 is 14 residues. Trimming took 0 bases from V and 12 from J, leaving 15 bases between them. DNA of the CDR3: TGCGCCAGCAGCCAAGAGTTAGGGGGGGGAGCGCAGTTCTTC. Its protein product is CASSQELGGGAQFF.

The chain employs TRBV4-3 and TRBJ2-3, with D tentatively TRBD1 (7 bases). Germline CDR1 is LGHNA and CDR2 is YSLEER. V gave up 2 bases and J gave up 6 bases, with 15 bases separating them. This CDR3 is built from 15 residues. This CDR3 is CASSQHRGLEDTQYF. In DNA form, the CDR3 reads TGCGCCAGCAGCCAACACAGGGGACTTGAGGATACGCAGTATTTT.

The CDR3, as DNA: TGTGCCAGCAGCCCTTATATTACGCCAGATACGCAGTATTTT. Amino acids: CASSPYITPDTQYF. The chain carries TRBV7-2 and TRBJ2-3; no reliable D call. The CDR3 consists of 14 residues. V lost 5 bases and J lost 4, with 13 bases in between. Germline lookup yields CDR1 SGHTA and CDR2 FQGNSA.

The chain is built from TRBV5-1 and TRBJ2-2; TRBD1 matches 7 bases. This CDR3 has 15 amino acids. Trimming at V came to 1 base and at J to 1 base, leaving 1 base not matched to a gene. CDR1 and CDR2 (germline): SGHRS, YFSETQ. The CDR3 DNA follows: TGCGCCAGCAGCTTGCGGACAGGGAACACCGGGGAGCTGTTTTTT. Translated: CASSLRTGNTGELFF.

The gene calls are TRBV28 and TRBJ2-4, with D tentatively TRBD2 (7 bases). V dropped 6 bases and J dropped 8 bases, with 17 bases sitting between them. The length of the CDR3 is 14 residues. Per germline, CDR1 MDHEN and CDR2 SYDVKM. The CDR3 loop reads CASRVGQGRDIQYF. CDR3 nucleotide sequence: TGTGCCAGCAGAGTAGGGCAGGGGAGGGACATTCAGTACTTC.

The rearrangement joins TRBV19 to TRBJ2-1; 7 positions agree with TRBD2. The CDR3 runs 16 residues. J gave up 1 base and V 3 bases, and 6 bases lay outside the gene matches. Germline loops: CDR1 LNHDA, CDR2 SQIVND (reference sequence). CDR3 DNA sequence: TGTGCCAGTAGTATGATACTGGGAGGGTCCTACAATGAGCAGTTCTTC. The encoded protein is CASSMILGGSYNEQFF.

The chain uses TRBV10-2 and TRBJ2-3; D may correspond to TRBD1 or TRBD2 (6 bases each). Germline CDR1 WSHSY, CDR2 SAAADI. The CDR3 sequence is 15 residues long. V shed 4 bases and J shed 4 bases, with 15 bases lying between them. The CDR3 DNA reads TGCGCCAGCAGTGTCGGGGGCATGGGGGCAGATACGCAGTATTTT. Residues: CASSVGGMGADTQYF.

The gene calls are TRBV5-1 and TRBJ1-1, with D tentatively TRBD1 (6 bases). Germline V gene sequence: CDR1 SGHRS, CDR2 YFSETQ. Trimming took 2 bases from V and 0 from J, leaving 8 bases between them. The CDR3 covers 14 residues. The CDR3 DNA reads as TGCGCCAGCAGCTTATGGGACATGAACACTGAAGCTTTCTTT. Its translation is CASSLWDMNTEAFF.